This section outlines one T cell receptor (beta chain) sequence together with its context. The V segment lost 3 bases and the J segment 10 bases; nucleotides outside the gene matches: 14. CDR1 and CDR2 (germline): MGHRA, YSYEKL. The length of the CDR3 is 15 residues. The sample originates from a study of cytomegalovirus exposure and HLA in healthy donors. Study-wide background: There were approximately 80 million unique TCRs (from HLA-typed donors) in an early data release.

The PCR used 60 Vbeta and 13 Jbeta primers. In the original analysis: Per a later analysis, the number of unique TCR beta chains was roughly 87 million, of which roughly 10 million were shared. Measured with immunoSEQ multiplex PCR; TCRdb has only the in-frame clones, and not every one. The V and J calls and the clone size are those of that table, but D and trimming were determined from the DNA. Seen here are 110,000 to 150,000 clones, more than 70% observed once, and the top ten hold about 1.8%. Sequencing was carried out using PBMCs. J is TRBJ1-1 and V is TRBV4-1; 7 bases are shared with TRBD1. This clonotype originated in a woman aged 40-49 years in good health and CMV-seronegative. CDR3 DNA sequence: TGCGCCAGCAGCCACCGGGAAGGGGGCTGGGTGGGAGCTTTCTTT. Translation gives CASSHREGGWVGAFF.